A selection of T cell receptor beta chains follows, all from one sample in a study of blood T cell repertoires in COVID-19. TCRdb keeps only in-frame clones here, not all; method: immunoSEQ multiplex PCR. The sample has 100,000 or so clones, roughly 88% seen once. The material sequenced was peripheral blood. The receptors originated from a woman aged 60-70 years with acute or convalescent COVID-19. Each CDR3 is given with its conserved first and last residue. Each record gives: V gene, J gene, CDR3 protein.

>TRBV28|TRBJ1-5
CASSLRTVSQPQHF
>TRBV3-1/TRBV3-2|TRBJ1-1
CASSHPDTEAFF
>TRBV20-1|TRBJ1-1
CSAQTVEAFF
>TRBV6-2/TRBV6-3|TRBJ2-7
CASSFAGSFSYEQYF
>TRBV19|TRBJ1-1
CASSISLTGTMNTEAFF
>TRBV28|TRBJ1-2
CASTPAGPTHYGYTF
>TRBV9|TRBJ1-5
CASSVERMGQGRYSNQPQHF
>TRBV7-9|TRBJ1-3
CASSPQAGPRASGNTIYF
>TRBV7-9|TRBJ2-1
CASSYPVGGLNEQFF
>TRBV7-9|TRBJ1-2
CASSPRDRPNYGYTF
>TRBV6-4|TRBJ2-1
CASSSRSDLNEQFF
>TRBV5-4|TRBJ1-2
CASSLPGNYGYTF
>TRBV19|TRBJ1-1
CASQRGGLRPEAFF
>TRBV2|TRBJ2-3
CASSEGTSGITDTQYF
>TRBV2|TRBJ2-7
CAGRTSGALWQYF
>TRBV5-4|TRBJ2-1
CASSMAGSSSYNEQFF
>TRBV11-2|TRBJ1-1
CASSLDGQGAFF
>TRBV3-1/TRBV3-2|TRBJ1-6
CASSQGGLTNSPLHF
>TRBV2|TRBJ1-5
CASRDGTPNQPQHF
>TRBV9|TRBJ2-2
CASSVASGLNSGELFF
>TRBV19|TRBJ1-4
CASSMRGGGVVIEKLFF
>TRBV3-1/TRBV3-2|TRBJ2-1
CASSQETGGEYNEQFF
>TRBV7-8|TRBJ2-3
CASSFTDRVTDTQYF
>TRBV3-1/TRBV3-2|TRBJ2-5
CASSLLTGRARGETQYF
>TRBV6-5|TRBJ2-1
CASSWGLAGRNEQFF
>TRBV9|TRBJ2-3
CASSLRVAGGSADTQYF
>TRBV29-1|TRBJ2-1
CSVTRLAGGNEQFF
>TRBV9|TRBJ2-1
CASSAELGGQFF
>TRBV29-1|TRBJ2-1
CSVERDRTYNEQFF
>TRBV2|TRBJ2-2
CASIPGQVTGELFF
>TRBV5-1|TRBJ1-1
CASSLGQEFTEAFF
>TRBV11-3|TRBJ2-1
CASSAPGRGEQFF
>TRBV30|TRBJ2-1
CAWSVPGVYNEQFF
>TRBV7-2|TRBJ2-5
CASSFGAGGRETQYF
>TRBV3-1/TRBV3-2|TRBJ2-5
CASSQEGLAAYQETQYF